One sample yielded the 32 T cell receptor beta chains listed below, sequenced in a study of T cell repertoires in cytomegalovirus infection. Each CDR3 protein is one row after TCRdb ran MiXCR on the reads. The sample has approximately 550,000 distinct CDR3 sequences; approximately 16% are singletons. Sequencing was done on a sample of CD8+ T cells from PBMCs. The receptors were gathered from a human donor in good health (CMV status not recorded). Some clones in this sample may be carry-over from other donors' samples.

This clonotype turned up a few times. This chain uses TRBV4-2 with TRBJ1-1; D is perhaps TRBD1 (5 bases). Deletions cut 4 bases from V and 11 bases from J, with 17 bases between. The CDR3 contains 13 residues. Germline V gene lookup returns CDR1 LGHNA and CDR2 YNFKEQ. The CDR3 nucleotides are TGTGCCAGCAGCCCGACGGGACGGGGGGAGGCTTTCTTT. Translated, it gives CASSPTGRGEAFF.

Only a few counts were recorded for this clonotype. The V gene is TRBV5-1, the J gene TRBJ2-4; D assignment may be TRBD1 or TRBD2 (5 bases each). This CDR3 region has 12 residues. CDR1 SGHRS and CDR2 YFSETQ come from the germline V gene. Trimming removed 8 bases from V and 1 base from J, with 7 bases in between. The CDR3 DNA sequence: TGCGCCAGTTGGGGGGCCAAAAACATTCAGTACTTC. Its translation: CASWGAKNIQYF.

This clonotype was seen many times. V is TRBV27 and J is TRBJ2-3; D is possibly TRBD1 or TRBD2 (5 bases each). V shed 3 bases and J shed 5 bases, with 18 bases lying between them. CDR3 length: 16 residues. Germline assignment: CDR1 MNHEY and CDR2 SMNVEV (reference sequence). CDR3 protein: CASSFSGPSGGDTQYF. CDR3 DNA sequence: TGTGCCAGCAGTTTTTCCGGACCCAGTGGGGGAGATACGCAGTATTTT.

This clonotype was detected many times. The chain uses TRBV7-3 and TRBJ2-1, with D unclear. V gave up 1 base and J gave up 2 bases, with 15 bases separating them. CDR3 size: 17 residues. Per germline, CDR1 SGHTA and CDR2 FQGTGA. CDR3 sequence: CASSLSSVPGTYNEQFF. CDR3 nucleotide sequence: TGTGCCAGCAGCTTAAGTTCTGTGCCAGGTACCTACAATGAGCAGTTCTTC.

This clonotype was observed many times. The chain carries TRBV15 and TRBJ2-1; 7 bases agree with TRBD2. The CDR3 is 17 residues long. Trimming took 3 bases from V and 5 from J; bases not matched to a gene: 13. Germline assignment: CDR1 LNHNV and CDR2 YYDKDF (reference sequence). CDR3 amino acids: CATSRHTKGLADNEQFF. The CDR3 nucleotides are TGTGCCACCAGCAGGCACACGAAGGGGCTAGCGGACAATGAGCAGTTCTTC.

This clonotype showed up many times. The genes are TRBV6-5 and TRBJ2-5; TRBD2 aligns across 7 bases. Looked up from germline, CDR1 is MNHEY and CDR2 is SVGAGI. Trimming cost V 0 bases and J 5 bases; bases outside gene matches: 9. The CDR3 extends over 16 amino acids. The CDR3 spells CASSYSNFGGGETQYF. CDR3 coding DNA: TGTGCCAGCAGTTACTCGAATTTCGGGGGAGGGGAGACCCAGTACTTC.

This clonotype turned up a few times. Here the CDR3 reads CASSLEGGPNQPQHF. The DNA of the CDR3 is TGTGCCAGCAGCTTGGAGGGGGGCCCCAATCAGCCCCAGCATTTT. The chain uses TRBV5-5 and TRBJ1-5, with a weak D call TRBD1 (6 bases). CDR1 and CDR2 (germline): SGHKS, YYEKEE (reference sequence). The CDR3 extends over 15 amino acids. The V end was cut by 0 bases, the J end by 3 bases, with 10 bases between. The full variable domain, completed using reference TRBV5-5 and TRBJ1-5, is DAGVTQSPTHLIKTRGQQVTLRCSPISGHKSVSWYQQVLGQGPQFIFQYYEKEERGRGNFPDRFSARQFPNYSSELNVNALLLGDSALYLCASSLEGGPNQPQHFGDGTRLSIL.

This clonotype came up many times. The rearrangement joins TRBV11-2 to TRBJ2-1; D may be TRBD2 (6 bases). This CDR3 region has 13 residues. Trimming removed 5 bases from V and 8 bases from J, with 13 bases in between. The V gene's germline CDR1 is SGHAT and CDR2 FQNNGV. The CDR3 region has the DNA TGTGCCAGCAGCCGGAGGGGATACGATGAGCAGTTCTTC. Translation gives CASSRRGYDEQFF.

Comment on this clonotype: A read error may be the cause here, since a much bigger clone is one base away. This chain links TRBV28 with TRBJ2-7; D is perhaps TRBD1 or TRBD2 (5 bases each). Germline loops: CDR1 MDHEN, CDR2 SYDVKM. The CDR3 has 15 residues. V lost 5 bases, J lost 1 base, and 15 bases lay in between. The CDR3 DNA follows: TGTGCCAGCAGTCCCTGGGGGAAATTATCCTACGAGCAGTACTTC. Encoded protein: CASSPWGKLSYEQYF.

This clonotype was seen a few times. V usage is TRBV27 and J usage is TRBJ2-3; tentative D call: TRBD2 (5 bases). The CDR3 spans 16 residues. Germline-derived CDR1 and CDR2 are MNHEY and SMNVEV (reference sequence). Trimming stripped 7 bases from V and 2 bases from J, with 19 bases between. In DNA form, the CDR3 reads TGTGCCAGCATGACGTCGATGCGGGCCCTCACAGATACGCAGTATTTT. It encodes CASMTSMRALTDTQYF.

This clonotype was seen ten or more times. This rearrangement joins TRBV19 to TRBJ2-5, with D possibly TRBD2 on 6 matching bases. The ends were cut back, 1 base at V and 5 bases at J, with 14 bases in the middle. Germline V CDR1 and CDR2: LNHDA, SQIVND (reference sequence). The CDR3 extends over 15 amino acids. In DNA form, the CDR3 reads TGTGCCAGTAGTATAGCGGAGGGACGCTGGGAGACCCAGTACTTC. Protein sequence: CASSIAEGRWETQYF.

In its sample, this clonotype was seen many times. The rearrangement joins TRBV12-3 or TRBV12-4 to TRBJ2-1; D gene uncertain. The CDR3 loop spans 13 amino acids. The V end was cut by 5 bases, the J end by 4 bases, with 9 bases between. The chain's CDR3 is CASSPPDYNEQFF. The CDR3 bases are TGTGCCAGCAGTCCCCCAGATTACAATGAGCAGTTCTTC.

CDR3 sequence reads: CAWSVGQGYEQYF. The CDR3 nucleotides read TGTGCCTGGAGCGTTGGACAGGGGTACGAGCAGTACTTC. The rearrangement joins TRBV30 to TRBJ2-7, with 9 positions matching TRBD1. Unmatched junction bases numbered 4, after V lost 3 bases and J lost 4 bases. Per germline, CDR1 GTSNPN and CDR2 SVGIG (reference sequence). This CDR3 contains 13 residues.

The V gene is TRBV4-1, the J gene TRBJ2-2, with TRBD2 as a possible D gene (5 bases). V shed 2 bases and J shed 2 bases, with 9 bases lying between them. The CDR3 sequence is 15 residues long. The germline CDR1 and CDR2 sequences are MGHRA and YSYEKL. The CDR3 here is CASSQRTSNTGELFF. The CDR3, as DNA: TGCGCCAGCAGCCAAAGGACTTCTAACACCGGGGAGCTGTTTTTT.

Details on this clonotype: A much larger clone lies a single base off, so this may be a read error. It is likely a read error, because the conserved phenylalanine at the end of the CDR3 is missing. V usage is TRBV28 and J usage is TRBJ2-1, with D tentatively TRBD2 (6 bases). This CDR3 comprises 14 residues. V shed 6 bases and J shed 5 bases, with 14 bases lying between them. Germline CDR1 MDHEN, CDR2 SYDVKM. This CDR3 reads CASSQTGRNNEQFL. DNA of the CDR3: TGTGCCAGCAGCCAAACCGGGAGAAACAATGAGCAGTTCTTA.

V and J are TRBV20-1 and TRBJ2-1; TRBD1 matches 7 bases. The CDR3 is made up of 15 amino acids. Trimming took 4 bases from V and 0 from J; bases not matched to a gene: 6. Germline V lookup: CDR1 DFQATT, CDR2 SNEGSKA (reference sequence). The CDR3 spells CSAKDRPSSYNEQFF. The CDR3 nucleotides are TGCAGTGCTAAGGACAGGCCGAGCTCCTACAATGAGCAGTTCTTC.

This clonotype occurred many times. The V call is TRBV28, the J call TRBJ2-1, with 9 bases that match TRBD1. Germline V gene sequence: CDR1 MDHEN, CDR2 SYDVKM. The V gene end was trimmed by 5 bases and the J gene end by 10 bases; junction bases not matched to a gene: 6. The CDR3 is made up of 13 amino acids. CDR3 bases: TGTGCCAGCAGTACGGACAGGGGATGGGAGCAGTTCTTC. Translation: CASSTDRGWEQFF.

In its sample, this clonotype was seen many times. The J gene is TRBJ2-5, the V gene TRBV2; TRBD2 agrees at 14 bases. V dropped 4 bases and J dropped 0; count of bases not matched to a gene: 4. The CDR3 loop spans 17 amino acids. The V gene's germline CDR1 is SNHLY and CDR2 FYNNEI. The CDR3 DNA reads TGTGCCAGCAGTGGGACTAGCGGGGGGACCAACCAAGAGACCCAGTACTTC. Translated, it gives CASSGTSGGTNQETQYF.

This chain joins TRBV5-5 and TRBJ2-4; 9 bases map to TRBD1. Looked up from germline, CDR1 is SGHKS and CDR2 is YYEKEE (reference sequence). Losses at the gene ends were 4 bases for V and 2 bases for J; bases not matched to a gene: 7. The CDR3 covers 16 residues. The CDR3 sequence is CASSAGTGSPKNIQYF. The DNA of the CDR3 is TGTGCCAGCAGCGCCGGGACAGGGAGTCCCAAAAACATTCAGTACTTC. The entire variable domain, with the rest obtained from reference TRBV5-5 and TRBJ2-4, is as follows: DAGVTQSPTHLIKTRGQQVTLRCSPISGHKSVSWYQQVLGQGPQFIFQYYEKEERGRGNFPDRFSARQFPNYSSELNVNALLLGDSALYLCASSAGTGSPKNIQYFGAGTRLSVL.

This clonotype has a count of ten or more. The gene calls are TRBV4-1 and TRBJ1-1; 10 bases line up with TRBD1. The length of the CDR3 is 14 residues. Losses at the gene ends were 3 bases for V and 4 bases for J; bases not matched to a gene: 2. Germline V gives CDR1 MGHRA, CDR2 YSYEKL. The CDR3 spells CASSQGQGTTEAFF. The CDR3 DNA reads TGCGCCAGCAGCCAGGGACAGGGGACCACTGAAGCTTTCTTT.

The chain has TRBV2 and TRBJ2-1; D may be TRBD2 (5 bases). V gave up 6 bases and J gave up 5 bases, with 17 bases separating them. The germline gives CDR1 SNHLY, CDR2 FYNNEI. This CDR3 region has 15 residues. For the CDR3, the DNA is TGTGCCAGCAGAGGACTCCTCCACGATGACAATGAGCAGTTCTTC. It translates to CASRGLLHDDNEQFF.

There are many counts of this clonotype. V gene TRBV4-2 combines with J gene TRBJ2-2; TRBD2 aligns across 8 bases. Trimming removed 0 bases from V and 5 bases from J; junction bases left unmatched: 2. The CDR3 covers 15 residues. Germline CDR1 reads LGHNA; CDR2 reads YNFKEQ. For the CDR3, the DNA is TGTGCCAGCAGCCAAGATTCTAGCGGGACCGGGGAGCTGTTTTTT. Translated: CASSQDSSGTGELFF.

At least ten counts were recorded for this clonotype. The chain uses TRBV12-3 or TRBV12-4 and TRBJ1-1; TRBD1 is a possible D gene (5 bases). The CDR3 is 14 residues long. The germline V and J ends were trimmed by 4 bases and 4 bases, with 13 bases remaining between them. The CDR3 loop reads CASSSTGGVTEAFF. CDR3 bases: TGTGCCAGCAGTTCCACCGGGGGGGTCACTGAAGCTTTCTTT.

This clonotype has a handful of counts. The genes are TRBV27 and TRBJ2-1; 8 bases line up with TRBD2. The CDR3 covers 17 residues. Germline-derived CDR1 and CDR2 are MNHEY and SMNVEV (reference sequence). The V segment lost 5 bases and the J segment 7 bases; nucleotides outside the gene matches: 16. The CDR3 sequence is CASSPGVAGIPGNEQFF. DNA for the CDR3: TGTGCCAGCAGTCCCGGTGTAGCGGGAATCCCGGGGAATGAGCAGTTCTTC.

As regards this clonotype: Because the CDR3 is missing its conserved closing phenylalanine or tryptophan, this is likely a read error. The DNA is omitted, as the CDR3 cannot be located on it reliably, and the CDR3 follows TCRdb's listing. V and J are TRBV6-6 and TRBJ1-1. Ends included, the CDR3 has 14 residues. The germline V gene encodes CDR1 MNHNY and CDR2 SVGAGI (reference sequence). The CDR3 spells CASIYSRVNTEDFL.

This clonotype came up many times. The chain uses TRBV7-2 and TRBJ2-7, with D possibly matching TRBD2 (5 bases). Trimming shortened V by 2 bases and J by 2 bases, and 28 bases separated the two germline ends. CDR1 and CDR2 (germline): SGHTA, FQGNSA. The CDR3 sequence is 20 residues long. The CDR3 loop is CASSLRTGLTIPLITYEQYF. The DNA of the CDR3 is TGTGCCAGCAGCTTAAGGACCGGGTTGACTATCCCTCTGATAACCTACGAGCAGTACTTC.

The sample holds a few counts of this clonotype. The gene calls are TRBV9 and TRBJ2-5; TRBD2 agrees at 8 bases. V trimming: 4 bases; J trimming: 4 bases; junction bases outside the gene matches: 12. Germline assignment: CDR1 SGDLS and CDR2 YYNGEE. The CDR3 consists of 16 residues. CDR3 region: CASSSVAGGPRETQYF. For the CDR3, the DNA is TGTGCCAGCAGCTCCGTGGCGGGGGGCCCCCGAGAGACCCAGTACTTC.

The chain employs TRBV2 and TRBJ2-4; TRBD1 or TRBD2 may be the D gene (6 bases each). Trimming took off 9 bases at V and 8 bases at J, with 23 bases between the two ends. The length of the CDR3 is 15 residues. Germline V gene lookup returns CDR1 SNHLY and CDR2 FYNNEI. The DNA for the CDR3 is TGTGCCAGGGGATTGCGGGACCCCAAGGGGGACATTCAGTACTTC. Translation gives CARGLRDPKGDIQYF.

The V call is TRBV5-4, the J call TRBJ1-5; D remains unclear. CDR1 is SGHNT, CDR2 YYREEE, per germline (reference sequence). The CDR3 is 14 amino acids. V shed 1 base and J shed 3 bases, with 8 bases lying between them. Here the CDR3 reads CASSLWGYNQPQHF. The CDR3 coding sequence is TGTGCCAGCAGCTTGTGGGGTTACAATCAGCCCCAGCATTTT.

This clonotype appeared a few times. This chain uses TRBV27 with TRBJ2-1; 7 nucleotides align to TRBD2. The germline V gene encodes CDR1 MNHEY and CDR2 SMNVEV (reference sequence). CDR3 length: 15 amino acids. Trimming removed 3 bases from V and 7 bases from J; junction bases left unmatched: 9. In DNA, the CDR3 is TGTGCCAGCAGTTTCACTGCCGGACTAGTTAATGAGCAGTTCTTC. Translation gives CASSFTAGLVNEQFF.

CDR3 sequence: CASNQPRAPREQYF. In nucleotides, the CDR3 is TGTGCCAGCAATCAACCACGGGCACCCCGCGAGCAGTACTTC. The chain employs TRBV28 and TRBJ2-7; D not resolved. The germline V and J ends were trimmed by 7 bases and 6 bases, with 19 bases remaining between them. The germline gives CDR1 MDHEN, CDR2 SYDVKM. The CDR3 spans 14 residues. The entire variable domain, with the rest obtained from reference TRBV28 and TRBJ2-7, is as follows: DVKVTQSSRYLVKRTGEKVFLECVQDMDHENMFWYRQDPGLGLRLIYFSYDVKMKEKGDIPEGYSVSREKKERFSLILESASTNQTSMYLCASNQPRAPREQYFGPGTRLTVT.

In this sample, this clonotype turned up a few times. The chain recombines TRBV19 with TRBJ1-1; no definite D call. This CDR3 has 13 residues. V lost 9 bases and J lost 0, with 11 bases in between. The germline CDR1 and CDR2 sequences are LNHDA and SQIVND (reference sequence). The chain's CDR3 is CASRRDLNTEAFF. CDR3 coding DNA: TGTGCCAGCCGGAGAGATTTGAACACTGAAGCTTTCTTT.